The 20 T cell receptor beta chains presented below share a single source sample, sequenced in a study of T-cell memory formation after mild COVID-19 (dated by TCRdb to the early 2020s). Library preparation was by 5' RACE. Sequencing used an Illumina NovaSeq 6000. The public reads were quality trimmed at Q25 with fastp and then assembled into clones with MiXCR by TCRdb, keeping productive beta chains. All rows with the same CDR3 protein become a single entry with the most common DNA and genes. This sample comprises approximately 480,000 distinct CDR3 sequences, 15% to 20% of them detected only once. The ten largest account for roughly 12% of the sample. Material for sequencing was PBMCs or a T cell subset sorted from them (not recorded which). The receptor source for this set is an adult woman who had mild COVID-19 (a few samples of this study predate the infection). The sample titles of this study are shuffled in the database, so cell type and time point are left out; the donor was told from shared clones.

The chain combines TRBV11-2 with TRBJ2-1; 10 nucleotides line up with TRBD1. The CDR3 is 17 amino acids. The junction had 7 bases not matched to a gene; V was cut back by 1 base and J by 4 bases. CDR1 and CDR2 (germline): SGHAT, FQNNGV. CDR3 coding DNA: TGTGCCAGCAGCTTAGGGTCTTCGGGACAGGGGTACAATGAGCAGTTCTTC. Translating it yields CASSLGSSGQGYNEQFF.

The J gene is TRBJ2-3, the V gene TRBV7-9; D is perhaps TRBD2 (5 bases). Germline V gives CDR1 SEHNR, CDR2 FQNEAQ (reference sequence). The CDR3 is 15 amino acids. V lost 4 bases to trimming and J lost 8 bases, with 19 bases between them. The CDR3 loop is CASSSDYLRVGTQYF. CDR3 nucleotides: TGTGCCAGCAGCTCTGACTACCTGCGGGTTGGTACGCAGTATTTT.

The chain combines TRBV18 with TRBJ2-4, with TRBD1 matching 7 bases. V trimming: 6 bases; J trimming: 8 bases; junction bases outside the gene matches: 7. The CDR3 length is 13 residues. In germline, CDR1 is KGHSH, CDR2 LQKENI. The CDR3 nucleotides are TGTGCCAGCTCCCCAGGACAGGCGGACATTCAGTACTTC. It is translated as CASSPGQADIQYF.

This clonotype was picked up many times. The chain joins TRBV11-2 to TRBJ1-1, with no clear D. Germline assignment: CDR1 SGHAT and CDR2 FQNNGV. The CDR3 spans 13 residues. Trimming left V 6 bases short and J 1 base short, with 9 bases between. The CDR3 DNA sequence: TGTGCCAGCAGAACAACACAGAACACTGAAGCTTTCTTT. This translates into CASRTTQNTEAFF.

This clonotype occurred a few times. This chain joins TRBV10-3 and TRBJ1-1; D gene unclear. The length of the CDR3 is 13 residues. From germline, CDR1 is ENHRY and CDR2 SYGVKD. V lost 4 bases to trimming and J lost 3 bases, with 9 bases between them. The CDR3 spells CAISVGRHTEAFF. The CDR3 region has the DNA TGTGCCATCAGTGTCGGGAGGCACACTGAAGCTTTCTTT.

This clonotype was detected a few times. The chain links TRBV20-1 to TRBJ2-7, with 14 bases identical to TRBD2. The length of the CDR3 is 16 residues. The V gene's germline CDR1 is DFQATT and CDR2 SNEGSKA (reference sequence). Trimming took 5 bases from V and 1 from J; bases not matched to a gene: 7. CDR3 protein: CSASGTSGSTSYEQYF. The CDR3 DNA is TGCAGTGCTTCGGGGACTAGCGGGAGTACGTCCTACGAGCAGTACTTC.

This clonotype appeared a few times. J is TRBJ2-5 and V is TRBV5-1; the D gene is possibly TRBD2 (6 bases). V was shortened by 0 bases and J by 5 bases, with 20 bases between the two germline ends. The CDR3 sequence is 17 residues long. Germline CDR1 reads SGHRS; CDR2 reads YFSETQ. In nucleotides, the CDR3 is TGCGCCAGCAGCTTGGCCGGGGGTTTTCGAGTCTCCGAGACCCAGTACTTC. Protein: CASSLAGGFRVSETQYF.

This CDR3 is CATQPNGGWEQYF. CDR3 nucleotides: TGTGCCACCCAACCGAATGGAGGATGGGAGCAGTACTTC. The chain recombines TRBV24-1 with TRBJ2-7; D perhaps matches TRBD2 (5 bases). Looked up from germline, CDR1 is KGHDR and CDR2 is SFDVKD. The CDR3 loop spans 13 amino acids. The ends were cut back, 9 bases at V and 7 bases at J, with 18 bases in the middle.

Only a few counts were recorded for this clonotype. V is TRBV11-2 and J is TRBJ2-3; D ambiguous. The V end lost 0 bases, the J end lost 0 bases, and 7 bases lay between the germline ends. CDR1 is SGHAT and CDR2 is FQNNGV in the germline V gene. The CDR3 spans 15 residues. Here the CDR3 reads CASSLEGYSTDTQYF. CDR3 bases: TGTGCCAGCAGCTTAGAGGGATACAGCACAGATACGCAGTATTTT.

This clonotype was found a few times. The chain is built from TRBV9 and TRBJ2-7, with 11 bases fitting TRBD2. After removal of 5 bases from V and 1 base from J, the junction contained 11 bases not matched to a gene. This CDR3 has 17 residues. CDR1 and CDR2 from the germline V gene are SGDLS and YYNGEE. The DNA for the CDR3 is TGTGCCAGCAGGCGAACTAGCGGGAGCCCTCCGTCCTACGAGCAGTACTTC. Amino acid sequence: CASRRTSGSPPSYEQYF.

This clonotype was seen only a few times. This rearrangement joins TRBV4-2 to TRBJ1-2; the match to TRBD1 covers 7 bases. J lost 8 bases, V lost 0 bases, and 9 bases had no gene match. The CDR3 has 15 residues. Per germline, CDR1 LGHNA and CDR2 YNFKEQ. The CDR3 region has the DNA TGTGCCAGCAGCCAAGACCCTCAGGGGGGCTCCGGCTACACCTTC. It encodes CASSQDPQGGSGYTF.

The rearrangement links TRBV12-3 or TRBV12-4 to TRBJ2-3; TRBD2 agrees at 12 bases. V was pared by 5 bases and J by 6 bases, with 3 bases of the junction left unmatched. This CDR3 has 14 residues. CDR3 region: CASSPGTSGDTQYF. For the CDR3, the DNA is TGTGCCAGCAGTCCCGGGACTAGCGGGGATACGCAGTATTTT.

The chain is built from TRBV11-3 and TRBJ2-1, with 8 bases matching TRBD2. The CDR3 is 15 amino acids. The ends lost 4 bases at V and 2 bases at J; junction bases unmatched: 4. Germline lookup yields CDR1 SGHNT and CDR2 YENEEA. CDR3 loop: CASSSRGGPYNEQFF. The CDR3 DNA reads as TGTGCCAGCAGCTCCCGGGGGGGTCCCTACAATGAGCAGTTCTTC.

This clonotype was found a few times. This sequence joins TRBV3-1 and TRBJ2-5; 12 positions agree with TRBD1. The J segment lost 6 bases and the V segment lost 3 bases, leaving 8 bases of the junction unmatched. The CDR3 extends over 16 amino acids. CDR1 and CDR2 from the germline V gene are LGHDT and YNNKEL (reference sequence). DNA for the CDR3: TGTGCCAGCAGCCACCTACCGGGACAGGGGGCGCAGACCCAGTACTTC. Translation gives CASSHLPGQGAQTQYF.

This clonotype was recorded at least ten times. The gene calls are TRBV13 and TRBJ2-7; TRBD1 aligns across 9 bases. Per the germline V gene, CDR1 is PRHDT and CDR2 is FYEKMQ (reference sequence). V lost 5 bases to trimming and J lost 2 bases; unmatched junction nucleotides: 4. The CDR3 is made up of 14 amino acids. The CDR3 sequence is CASSLQGATYEQYF. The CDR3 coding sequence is TGTGCCAGCAGCCTACAGGGGGCGACCTACGAGCAGTACTTC.

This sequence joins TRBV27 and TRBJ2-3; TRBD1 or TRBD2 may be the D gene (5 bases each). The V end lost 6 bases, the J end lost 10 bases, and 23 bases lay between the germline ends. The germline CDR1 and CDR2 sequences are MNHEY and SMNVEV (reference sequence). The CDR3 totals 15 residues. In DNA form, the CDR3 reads TGTGCCAGCAGGCTGACTGGGACCACGGCCCATCCGCAGTATTTT. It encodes CASRLTGTTAHPQYF.

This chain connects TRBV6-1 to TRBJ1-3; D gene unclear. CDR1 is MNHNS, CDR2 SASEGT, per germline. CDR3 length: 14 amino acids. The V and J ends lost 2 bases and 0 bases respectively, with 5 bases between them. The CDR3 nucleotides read TGTGCCAGCAGTGAATGGAACTCTGGAAACACCATATATTTT. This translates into CASSEWNSGNTIYF.

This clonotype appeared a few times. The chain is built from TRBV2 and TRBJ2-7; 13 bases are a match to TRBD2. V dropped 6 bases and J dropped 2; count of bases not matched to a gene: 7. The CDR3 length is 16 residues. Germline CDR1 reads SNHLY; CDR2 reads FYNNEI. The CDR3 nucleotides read TGTGCCAGCAGGGCGGGACTAGCGGGACCTGCCTACGAGCAGTACTTC. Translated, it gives CASRAGLAGPAYEQYF.

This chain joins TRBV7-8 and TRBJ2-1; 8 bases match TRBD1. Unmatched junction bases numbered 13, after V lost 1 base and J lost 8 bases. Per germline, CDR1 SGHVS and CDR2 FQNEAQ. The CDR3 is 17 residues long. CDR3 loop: CASSLGYRTGPMDEQFF. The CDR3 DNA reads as TGTGCCAGCAGCTTAGGGTACCGGACAGGGCCTATGGATGAGCAGTTCTTC.

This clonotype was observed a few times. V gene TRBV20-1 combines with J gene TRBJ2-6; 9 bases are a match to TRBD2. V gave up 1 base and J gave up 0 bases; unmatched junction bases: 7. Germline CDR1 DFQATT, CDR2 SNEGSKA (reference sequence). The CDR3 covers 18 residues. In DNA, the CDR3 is TGCAGTGCTAGAGCTGGCACTAGCGGGCACTCTGGGGCCAACGTCCTGACTTTC. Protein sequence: CSARAGTSGHSGANVLTF.